The 6 T cell receptor beta chains below all came from one sample that was sequenced in a study of CD8+CD57+ T cells in acquired aplastic anemia. It was genomic DNA that served as the template for profiling TCR beta VDJ and CDR3. MiXCR, applied by TCRdb to the reads, yields one record per CDR3 protein. This sample has about 42,000 distinct CDR3 sequences, with 65% to 70% found just once. The specimen sequenced was sorted CD4+, CD8+, or CD8+CD57+ T cells (not recorded which) from PBMCs. The receptors here all came from a human donor in good health, serving as a control.

V usage is TRBV25-1 and J usage is TRBJ1-1, with 8 nucleotides matching TRBD1. From germline, CDR1 is MGHDK and CDR2 SYGVNS. Trimming at V came to 7 bases and at J to 5 bases, leaving 6 bases not matched to a gene. CDR3 length: 13 amino acids. The CDR3 protein is CASTKTGVTEAFF. DNA for the CDR3: TGTGCCAGCACAAAGACAGGGGTGACTGAAGCTTTCTTT.

This clonotype appeared a few times. The chain is built from TRBV7-2 and TRBJ1-2; TRBD1 might be the D (6 bases). Germline values: CDR1 SGHTA, CDR2 FQGNSA. Trimming pared 3 bases from V and 8 bases from J, leaving 10 bases between. CDR3 size: 12 residues. In DNA, the CDR3 is TGTGCCAGCAGCTTCCCGGGACACGGCTACACCTTC. Protein: CASSFPGHGYTF.

The chain combines TRBV10-3 with TRBJ1-3; perhaps TRBD1 as D (5 bases). The V and J ends lost 1 base and 6 bases respectively, with 10 bases between them. The CDR3 spans 14 residues. Per germline, CDR1 ENHRY and CDR2 SYGVKD. DNA for the CDR3: TGTGCCATCAGTGAGTTAGGGACGGCAAACACCATATATTTT. Translated, it gives CAISELGTANTIYF.

V is TRBV19 and J is TRBJ1-1, with a possible D match to TRBD1 (5 bases). Germline V gives CDR1 LNHDA, CDR2 SQIVND (reference sequence). The CDR3 loop spans 16 amino acids. The V end lost 1 base, the J end lost 0 bases, and 12 bases lay between the germline ends. This CDR3 is CASSIGMGLMNTEAFF. The CDR3 DNA reads as TGTGCCAGTAGTATAGGAATGGGACTTATGAACACTGAAGCTTTCTTT. Using reference TRBV19 and TRBJ1-1 for the parts outside the CDR3, the full variable domain is DGGITQSPKYLFRKEGQNVTLSCEQNLNHDAMYWYRQDPGQGLRLIYYSQIVNDFQKGDIAEGYSVSREKKESFPLTVTSAQKNPTAFYLCASSIGMGLMNTEAFFGQGTRLTVV.

CDR3: CSVGEYEQYF. In nucleotides, the CDR3 is TGCAGCGTGGGGGAATACGAGCAGTACTTC. The chain combines TRBV29-1 with TRBJ2-7; D could derive from TRBD1 or TRBD2 (5 bases each). CDR3 length equals 10 residues. Trimming removed 6 bases from V and 4 bases from J, with 7 bases in between. Germline values: CDR1 SQVTM, CDR2 ANQGSEA.

V is TRBV9 and J is TRBJ1-5; 7 bases fit TRBD1. Germline V gene lookup returns CDR1 SGDLS and CDR2 YYNGEE. After removal of 4 bases from V and 3 bases from J, the junction contained 13 bases not matched to a gene. This CDR3 contains 17 residues. CDR3 DNA sequence: TGTGCCAGCAGCCCGTTTTTTCGGGACAGACACAATCAGCCCCAGCATTTT. This sequence encodes CASSPFFRDRHNQPQHF.